The present T cell receptor beta chain was sequenced within a study of blood T cell repertoires in COVID-19. The wider study: Italy, Spain and the United States were the sources of the convalescent and acute COVID-19 samples.

Participants were aged roughly 18 to 90 years, lived in about two dozen US areas, and enrolled virtually. Participants classified as exposed had met a COVID-19 case within 2 weeks before study entry. This CDR3 is 15 amino acids long. Trimming stripped 4 bases from V and 8 bases from J, with 19 bases between. Germline V gene lookup returns CDR1 KGHDR and CDR2 SFDVKD. This clone has only a few counts. Authors' processing steps: Amplification from reference gene primers served as the basis for estimated nucleated cell counts. Libraries were prepared by immunoSEQ multiplex PCR; TCRdb keeps only in-frame clonotypes and omits some of them. Clone size and V and J calls were adopted from that table, with D and trimming inferred from the DNA. The data contain 250,000 to 400,000 clones, around 85% of them singletons.

The chain joins TRBV24-1 to TRBJ1-2; tentative D call: TRBD1 (5 bases). This receptor was obtained from a woman between 25 and 40 years old who had been exposed to COVID-19. The sample taken for sequencing was PBMCs or T cells enriched from blood (not recorded which). The CDR3 DNA follows: TGTGCCACCAGTGAAGCCAAGGACATAGAAAGAGGCTACACCTTC. Translation gives CATSEAKDIERGYTF.